The 2 T cell receptor beta chains listed next were all sequenced from one sample in a study of beta chain features in type 1 diabetes. Expressed TCRB transcripts were sequenced because the entire RNA isolate underwent reverse transcription. TCRdb's copy holds only in-frame clones and misses some; the assay was immunoSEQ multiplex PCR. The repertoire has 150,000 or so clones, 6.5% to 10% of them found once; the top ten carry 0.45% to 0.55%. These TCRs are of unknown antigen specificity. General study results and limits: When Type 1 diabetes patients were examined, their TCRB CDR3s proved moderately but significantly shorter in all four CD4+ subsets.

Sequencing was carried out using central memory CD4+ T cells from blood. The receptor source for this set is a woman aged 18-30 years with type 1 diabetes.

This chain links TRBV5-4 with TRBJ1-2; weak D call: TRBD1 (5 bases). This CDR3 is 11 amino acids long. V was trimmed by 4 bases and J by 8 bases, leaving 9 bases between them. Germline assignment: CDR1 SGHNT and CDR2 YYREEE (reference sequence). CDR3: CASSGDSGYTF. The DNA for the CDR3 is TGTGCCAGCAGCGGGGACTCCGGCTACACCTTC. Complete variable domain (other parts from reference TRBV5-4 and TRBJ1-2): ETGVTQSPTHLIKTRGQQVTLRCSSQSGHNTVSWYQQALGQGPQFIFQYYREEENGRGNFPPRFSGLQFPNYSSELNVNALELDDSALYLCASSGDSGYTFGSGTRLTVV.

This clone was counted a few times. The chain recombines TRBV7-8 with TRBJ2-3, with 9 bases identical to TRBD2. J lost 2 bases, V lost 4 bases, and 10 bases had no gene match. The CDR3 runs to 17 residues. Germline CDR1 and CDR2: SGHVS and FQNEAQ. The DNA of the CDR3 is TGTGCCAGCAGCTATGGCGGGAGCGGGGGGCTCACAGATACGCAGTATTTT. This translates into CASSYGGSGGLTDTQYF. Full variable domain (missing parts from reference TRBV7-8 and TRBJ2-3): GAGVSQSPRYKVAKRGQDVALRCDPISGHVSLFWYQQALGQGPEFLTYFQNEAQLDKSGLPSDRFFAERPEGSVSTLKIQRTQQEDSAVYLCASSYGGSGGLTDTQYFGPGTRLTVL.